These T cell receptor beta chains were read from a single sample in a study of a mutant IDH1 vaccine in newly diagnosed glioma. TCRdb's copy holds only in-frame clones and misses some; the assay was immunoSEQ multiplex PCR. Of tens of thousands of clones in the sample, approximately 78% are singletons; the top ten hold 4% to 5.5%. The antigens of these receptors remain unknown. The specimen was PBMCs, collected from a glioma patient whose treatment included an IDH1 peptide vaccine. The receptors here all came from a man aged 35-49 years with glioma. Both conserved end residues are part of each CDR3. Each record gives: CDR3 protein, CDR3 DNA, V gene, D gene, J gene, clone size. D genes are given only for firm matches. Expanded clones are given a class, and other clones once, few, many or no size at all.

CASTQGSIYEQYF	TGTGCCAGCACCCAAGGGAGTATTTACGAGCAGTACTTC	TRBV6-5	NA	TRBJ2-7	NA
CASSLELGGRKYF	TGTGCCAGCAGCTTAGAATTGGGGGGGAGAAAGTACTTC	TRBV7-6	TRBD2	TRBJ2-5	NA
CASSTGLAGSYEQYF	TGTGCCAGCAGTACGGGACTAGCGGGCTCCTACGAGCAGTACTTC	TRBV6-1	TRBD2	TRBJ2-7	NA
CASSLSPSNQPQHF	TGTGCCAGCAGTTTATCTCCTAGCAATCAGCCCCAGCATTTT	TRBV28	NA	TRBJ1-5	NA
CASSDRAGQPQHF	TGCGCCAGCAGTGACAGGGCCGGACAGCCCCAGCATTTT	TRBV10-1	NA	TRBJ1-5	NA
CAISDTGRGAPNTGELFF	TGTGCCATCAGTGATACAGGCCGCGGGGCCCCGAACACCGGGGAGCTGTTTTTT	TRBV10-3	NA	TRBJ2-2	NA
CASSLGTGAGGELFF	TGTGCCAGCTCACTCGGGACAGGGGCCGGCGGGGAGCTGTTTTTT	TRBV18	TRBD1	TRBJ2-2	NA
CAWSEGGEKLFF	TGTGCCTGGAGTGAAGGGGGTGAAAAACTGTTTTTT	TRBV30	NA	TRBJ1-4	few
CASSRDRGSRETQYF	TGTGCCAGCAGCCGGGACAGGGGATCGCGAGAGACCCAGTACTTC	TRBV5-4	TRBD1	TRBJ2-5	NA
CASSPGQGAAQPQHF	TGTGCCAGCAGCCCCGGACAGGGGGCGGCTCAGCCCCAGCATTTT	TRBV7-8	TRBD1	TRBJ1-5	NA
CASSSGSSTDTQYF	TGTGCCAGCTCGTCAGGGTCTAGCACAGATACGCAGTATTTT	TRBV18	NA	TRBJ2-3	NA
CASSEQGTGELFF	TGTGCCAGCAGTGAACAGGGAACGGGGGAGCTGTTTTTT	TRBV2	NA	TRBJ2-2	NA
CASSHDFPELNIQYF	TGCGCCAGCAGCCATGATTTCCCGGAATTGAACATTCAGTACTTC	TRBV4-3	NA	TRBJ2-4	NA
CASSFGPLKTQYF	TGTGCCAGCAGCTTTGGACCCTTAAAGACCCAGTACTTC	TRBV7-2	NA	TRBJ2-5	NA
CASSSLPGLGPDTQYF	TGTGCCAGCAGCTCGCTACCGGGACTAGGCCCAGATACGCAGTATTTT	TRBV7-9	TRBD2	TRBJ2-3	NA